This is a list of T cell receptor beta chains from one sample in a study of T cell responses to AZD1222 COVID-19 vaccine. This table comes from immunoSEQ multiplex PCR, and its TCRdb copy is limited to in-frame clones, with some not included. Here the sample spans tens of thousands of clones, approximately 88% being singletons. The sample was peripheral blood, taken 28 days after the second AZD1222 dose. The origin of the receptors is an adult who received the AZD1222 COVID-19 vaccine. Both conserved end residues are part of each CDR3. A D gene is named only where the DNA matches it firmly. A row's size may be missing; if present it is once, few, many or a size class.

TRBJ2-4 15 TRBV28 - - TGTGCCAGCAGCCCTTTCGTGGGGCGACAAAACATTCAGTACTTC CASSPFVGRQNIQYF
TRBJ1-4 15 TRBV7-3 - - TGTGCCAGCAGAGCCACCGGGGCCAGAAATGAAAAACTGTTTTTT CASRATGARNEKLFF
TRBJ1-1 14 TRBV6-5 - - TGTGCCAGCAGTCGCACCCGAGGCAACACTGAAGCTTTCTTT CASSRTRGNTEAFF
TRBJ2-5 17 TRBV3-1/TRBV3-2 TRBD2 - TGTGCCAGCAGCCCCAGCACTAGCGGGGGGGCGGGGGAGACCCAGTACTTC CASSPSTSGGAGETQYF
TRBJ2-7 13 TRBV6-5 - - TGTGCCAGCAGTCCACCGCACTCGGGGGAGCAGTACTTC CASSPPHSGEQYF
TRBJ2-7 16 TRBV19 TRBD1 - TGTGCCAGTAGTCTCAGAGGGGGCCCCCTTTGGAACGAGCAGTACTTC CASSLRGGPLWNEQYF
TRBJ1-2 17 TRBV4-1 - - TGCGCCAGCAGCCAAGAAATACTTTCCACGAGGAACTATGGCTACACCTTC CASSQEILSTRNYGYTF
TRBJ1-2 12 TRBV9 TRBD1 - TGTGCCAGCACCAGGGACAGTCATGGCTACACCTTC CASTRDSHGYTF
TRBJ2-5 14 TRBV9 - - TGTGCCAGCAGCGTGTCCTTCAAGGGAGAGACCCAGTACTTC CASSVSFKGETQYF
TRBJ1-6 15 TRBV15 TRBD1 - TGTGCCACCAGCAGAGGACAGGGTATTGGTTCACCCCTCCACTTT CATSRGQGIGSPLHF
TRBJ1-1 16 TRBV5-8 TRBD1 - TGTGCCAGCAGGCCGGGACAGGGCGGGTTTGGGGCTGAAGCTTTCTTT CASRPGQGGFGAEAFF
TRBJ2-7 15 TRBV19 - - TGTGCCAGTAGTATGATCCGGGGGAGCTCCTACGAGCAGTACTTC CASSMIRGSSYEQYF
TRBJ1-1 15 TRBV14 - - TGTGCCAGCAGCCAAGATCCCGGGATGAACACTGAAGCTTTCTTT CASSQDPGMNTEAFF
TRBJ1-4 15 TRBV3-1/TRBV3-2 TRBD1 few TGTGCCAGCAGCCGACGGGACAGTGGTAATGAAAAACTGTTTTTT CASSRRDSGNEKLFF
TRBJ1-2 18 TRBV9 TRBD1 - TGTGCCAGCAGCCCTCTCATCATTCAGACAGGGACCACAAGCGGCTACACCTTC CASSPLIIQTGTTSGYTF
TRBJ2-5 15 TRBV21-1 - - TGTGCCAGCCCCGAGGGCCTGGCCGCCGGCGAGACCCAGTACTTC CASPEGLAAGETQYF
TRBJ2-3 14 TRBV19 TRBD2 - TGTGCCAGTGTAGAGCGGGGGGGCCGCGATACGCAGTATTTT CASVERGGRDTQYF
TRBJ1-1 13 TRBV6-5 - - TGTGCCAGCATCGGCACGCCTTGGACTGAAGCTTTCTTT CASIGTPWTEAFF
TRBJ2-1 13 TRBV24-1 - - TGTGCCACCAGTACCCGGACGCGGAATGAGCAGTTCTTC CATSTRTRNEQFF
TRBJ2-2 12 TRBV3-1/TRBV3-2 - few TGTGCCAGCACCGAGAACACCGGGGAGCTGTTTTTT CASTENTGELFF
TRBJ1-1 13 TRBV4-2 - - TGTGCCAGCAGCCCCAGCGGGGGACATGGAGCTTTCTTT CASSPSGGHGAFF
TRBJ2-5 15 TRBV5-1 TRBD1 - TGCGCCAGCAGAATGGCGACAGGGGGCACAGAGACCCAGTACTTC CASRMATGGTETQYF
TRBJ2-1 13 TRBV6-6 - - TGTGCCAGTAGGGACCCCCGGCTCAATGAGCAGTTCTTC CASRDPRLNEQFF
TRBJ1-2 14 TRBV6-5 - - TGTGCCAGCAGTTACTCAGGGCAGGCCATCAGCTACACCTTC CASSYSGQAISYTF
TRBJ1-2 10 TRBV20-1 - - TGCAGTGCCACCGAAGGTGGCTACACCTTC CSATEGGYTF
TRBJ1-1 13 TRBV11-3 - few TGTGCCAGCAGCTTTACGTCGAACACTGAAGCTTTCTTT CASSFTSNTEAFF
TRBJ1-3 14 TRBV5-1 - - TGCGCCAGCAGCTTGGCAAGCACTGGAAACACCATATATTTT CASSLASTGNTIYF
TRBJ2-5 13 TRBV7-2 - - TGTGCCAGCAGCCCAGCGGGTTCGGAGACCCAGTACTTC CASSPAGSETQYF
TRBJ2-2 13 TRBV11-2 - - TGTGCCAGCGTGGCAGGGGACACCGGGGAGCTGTTTTTT CASVAGDTGELFF
TRBJ2-5 15 TRBV19 - - TGTGCCAGTAGCCTCGGCGTGGCCCCCCAAGAGACCCAGTACTTC CASSLGVAPQETQYF
TRBJ1-6 13 TRBV19 TRBD1 - TGTGCCAGCAGCGGACAGGGGGATTCACCCCTCCACTTT CASSGQGDSPLHF
TRBJ1-2 14 TRBV5-1 TRBD1 - TGCGCCAGCAGCTTGGGAAGGGGGCACTATGGCTACACCTTC CASSLGRGHYGYTF
TRBJ1-3 14 TRBV5-6 - - TGTGCCAGCAGCGCCTCTGGTTCTGGAAACACCATATATTTT CASSASGSGNTIYF
TRBJ1-2 15 TRBV7-9 - - TGTGCCAGCAGCTTAACCGGGATCTCTAACTATGGCTACACCTTC CASSLTGISNYGYTF
TRBJ1-1 15 TRBV18 - - TGTGCCAGCTCCCCACAGCACGGAGAAAACACTGAAGCTTTCTTT CASSPQHGENTEAFF
TRBJ2-7 14 TRBV7-3 - - TGTGCCAGCAACTTATCGGGGTCCTCCTACGAGCAGTACTTC CASNLSGSSYEQYF
TRBJ1-6 15 TRBV18 - few TGTGCCAGCTCACGTATCCCAGACCATAATTCACCCCTCCACTTT CASSRIPDHNSPLHF
TRBJ1-2 14 TRBV11-2 TRBD1 - TGTGCCAGCTTACCGGGACAGCATAACTATGGCTACACCTTC CASLPGQHNYGYTF
TRBJ2-3 14 TRBV11-2 - - TGTGCCAGCAGCCCTATGAAACAGGGAGATACGCAGTATTTT CASSPMKQGDTQYF
TRBJ2-3 18 TRBV7-6 TRBD2 - TGTGCCAGCAGCTTAGGCGGGACTAGCGGGACTAGCACAGATACGCAGTATTTT CASSLGGTSGTSTDTQYF
TRBJ1-2 16 TRBV24-1 - - TGTGCCACCAGTGATTTTGCAGGGGAGGGGAACTATGGCTACACCTTC CATSDFAGEGNYGYTF
TRBJ2-7 16 TRBV5-1 TRBD1 - TGCGCCAGCAGCCCCGGGTGGGACAGGGGACCCTACGAGCAGTACTTC CASSPGWDRGPYEQYF
TRBJ1-2 13 TRBV5-4 - - TGTGCCAGCAGCGAGGCCGGGGTCTATGGCTACACCTTC CASSEAGVYGYTF
TRBJ2-5 14 TRBV7-7 - - TGTGCTAGCAGCTTACTGCGAGAGCAAGAGACCCAGTACTTC CASSLLREQETQYF
TRBJ2-2 14 TRBV5-1 - - TGCGCCAGCAGCTTGGTCTCCGACACCGGGGAGCTGTTTTTT CASSLVSDTGELFF
TRBJ2-7 15 TRBV11-2 TRBD1 - TGTGCCAGCAGCTTAGGACAGGGGTCCTCCTACGAGCAGTACTTC CASSLGQGSSYEQYF
TRBJ2-2 15 TRBV19 TRBD2 - TGTGCCAGTAGTATTAGCGGGGGGGCCGCCGGGGAGCTGTTTTTT CASSISGGAAGELFF
TRBJ2-1 15 TRBV19 TRBD1 - TGTGCCAGTAGTAGCGGGACAGGGATGATTCGGGAGCAGTTCTTC CASSSGTGMIREQFF
TRBJ1-3 15 TRBV27 - - TGTGCCAGCAGTCTCAGGGGACCCTCTGGAAACACCATATATTTT CASSLRGPSGNTIYF
TRBJ2-1 15 TRBV11-3 TRBD2 - TGTGCCAGCAGCTTAGAGGCGGGGGGGCACAAGGAGCAGTTCTTC CASSLEAGGHKEQFF
TRBJ1-2 15 TRBV24-1 - - TGTGCCACCAGTGATCCAAGCCAGACAGGAGGAGGCTACACCTTC CATSDPSQTGGGYTF
TRBJ1-3 18 TRBV7-2 - - TGTGCCAGCAGCTCCCCCCCGGGGGTAGGACTCTTAGGAAACACCATATATTTT CASSSPPGVGLLGNTIYF